The 6 T cell receptor beta chains given below trace back to one sample, sequenced in a study of T cells after posttransplantation cyclophosphamide. TCRdb's table, derived via immunoSEQ multiplex PCR, lists solely in-frame clones and lacks some. The sample lists around 18,000 clones, roughly 80% seen once, with less than 35% in the top ten. Cyclophosphamide on days +3 and +4 followed busulfan-fludarabine conditioning and a marrow graft. Sequencing used CD8+ T cells sorted from PBMCs, obtained 1903 days after a stem cell transplant with posttransplant cyclophosphamide. All receptors derive from a female patient in her thirties or forties who received an allogeneic stem cell transplant from a related donor, was CMV-positive, and had no GVHD. Some of the T cells may derive from the graft donor.

The chain has TRBV7-9 and TRBJ2-6; 10 nucleotides match TRBD1. This CDR3 comprises 18 residues. V dropped 1 base and J dropped 2; count of bases not matched to a gene: 5. CDR1 is SEHNR and CDR2 is FQNEAQ in the germline V gene (reference sequence). CDR3 protein: CASSLVLGTGAGANVLTF. The DNA of the CDR3 is TGTGCCAGCAGCTTAGTCCTGGGGACAGGGGCTGGGGCCAACGTCCTGACTTTC.

The V gene is TRBV14, the J gene TRBJ1-1; D gene ambiguous. The CDR3 runs to 15 residues. Germline V gene sequence: CDR1 SGHDN, CDR2 FVKESK. The V and J ends lost 0 bases and 6 bases respectively, with 14 bases between them. The CDR3 nucleotides are TGTGCCAGCAGCCAAGATCTCGGTCGTCCTTCTGAAGCTTTCTTT. Its translation is CASSQDLGRPSEAFF.

The chain is built from TRBV9 and TRBJ2-5; 14 bases fit TRBD2. The J call is doubtful: the DNA matches TRBJ2-7 better. Germline CDR1 is SGDLS and CDR2 is YYNGEE. The length of the CDR3 is 15 residues. The CDR3 sequence: CASSATSGGAHEQYF. The CDR3 nucleotides read TGTGCCAGCAGCGCGACTAGCGGGGGGGCTCACGAGCAGTACTTC.

The CDR3 DNA sequence: TGTGCCAGCAGTTTTGGGGCGGTTGAAAAACTGTTTTTT. Protein sequence: CASSFGAVEKLFF. The V call is TRBV27, the J call TRBJ1-4; D is perhaps TRBD1 (5 bases). The germline V gene has CDR1 MNHEY and CDR2 SMNVEV (reference sequence). This CDR3 contains 13 residues. Trimming cost V 3 bases and J 7 bases, with 9 bases left between them.

V and J are TRBV5-5 and TRBJ2-1; 10 nucleotides match TRBD2. Germline V gives CDR1 SGHKS, CDR2 YYEKEE (reference sequence). The CDR3 is 15 amino acids. The trim removed 3 bases at V and 2 bases at J, leaving 2 bases unmatched. The CDR3: CASSWGLATYNEQFF. CDR3 nucleotides: TGTGCCAGCAGCTGGGGACTAGCGACCTACAATGAGCAGTTCTTC. Full variable domain (rest looked up from reference TRBV5-5 and TRBJ2-1): DAGVTQSPTHLIKTRGQQVTLRCSPISGHKSVSWYQQVLGQGPQFIFQYYEKEERGRGNFPDRFSARQFPNYSSELNVNALLLGDSALYLCASSWGLATYNEQFFGPGTRLTVL.

This chain connects TRBV7-9 to TRBJ2-1; D may be TRBD2 (5 bases). The CDR3 has 15 residues. CDR1 SEHNR and CDR2 FQNEAQ come from the germline V gene (reference sequence). V was shortened by 2 bases and J by 4 bases, with 12 bases between the two germline ends. This CDR3 reads CASSLPSTRYNEQFF. CDR3 nucleotide sequence: TGTGCCAGCAGCTTACCCTCCACTAGGTACAATGAGCAGTTCTTC.